The 9 T cell receptor beta chains below were found in one sample sequenced in a study of blood T cells in healthy people across ages. Together with a sample-barcoded 5' primer, a J-beta primer mix was included in a second PCR lasting about 7 to 11 cycles. TCRdb reprocessed the 5' RACE reads with MiXCR, giving one entry per CDR3 protein. Of fewer than 800,000 distinct CDR3 sequences detected, 20% to 30% appear once; the ten largest clones hold 9.4%. The data also belong to a second study, concerning T cells of mothers and their children.

Sequenced material: blood. The receptors derive from a boy aged 5-17 years in good health.

The chain carries TRBV12-3 or TRBV12-4 and TRBJ2-5; D is possibly TRBD2 (5 bases). The germline V and J ends were trimmed by 6 bases and 4 bases, with 18 bases remaining between them. This CDR3 spans 15 amino acids. The CDR3 region has the DNA TGTGCCAGCAGCCCGAGCGACTACTTGGGAGAGACCCAGTACTTC. This gives the protein CASSPSDYLGETQYF.

This clonotype was counted a few times. The chain employs TRBV7-9 and TRBJ2-1; D remains unclear. V gave up 2 bases and J gave up 9 bases, with 8 bases separating them. This CDR3 region has 12 residues. Per the germline V gene, CDR1 is SEHNR and CDR2 is FQNEAQ (reference sequence). CDR3 residues: CASSLSVGEQFF. In DNA, the CDR3 is TGTGCCAGCAGCTTAAGCGTCGGTGAGCAGTTCTTC.

This clonotype was picked up a small number of times. The chain carries TRBV20-1 and TRBJ1-5, with 7 bases matching TRBD1. After removal of 2 bases from V and 7 bases from J, the junction contained 5 bases not matched to a gene. The CDR3 covers 13 residues. Germline V gene sequence: CDR1 DFQATT, CDR2 SNEGSKA (reference sequence). The CDR3 region is CSARSGGGQPQHF. CDR3 DNA sequence: TGCAGTGCTAGATCAGGGGGGGGACAGCCCCAGCATTTT.

The DNA for the CDR3 is TGCAGCGTTGGGGGCGGGACAGGGAGCTCCTACAATGAGCAGTTCTTC. It yields the protein CSVGGGTGSSYNEQFF. The rearrangement uses TRBV29-1 and TRBJ2-1, with TRBD1 matching 9 bases. With 4 bases clipped from V and 0 bases from J, the junction kept 7 bases outside the gene matches. From germline, CDR1 is SQVTM and CDR2 ANQGSEA. The CDR3 totals 16 residues.

The chain couples TRBV29-1 to TRBJ1-2; 8 nucleotides line up with TRBD1. The trim removed 3 bases at V and 9 bases at J, leaving 3 bases unmatched. CDR3 length equals 11 residues. The germline V gene has CDR1 SQVTM and CDR2 ANQGSEA. CDR3 in amino acids: CSVETGDRYTF. The CDR3 DNA reads TGCAGCGTTGAGACAGGGGATCGCTACACCTTC.

The sample holds a few counts of this clonotype. The V and J genes are TRBV11-1 and TRBJ1-5, with 10 nucleotides matching TRBD1. Per the germline V gene, CDR1 is SGHAT and CDR2 is FQDESV (reference sequence). CDR3 size: 19 residues. Losses at the gene ends were 5 bases for V and 2 bases for J; bases not matched to a gene: 15. CDR3 DNA sequence: TGTGCCAGCAGCCCTAACCTAAGACAGGGGGCGAGTGGCAATCAGCCCCAGCATTTT. It specifies CASSPNLRQGASGNQPQHF. The full variable domain, completed using reference TRBV11-1 and TRBJ1-5, is EAEVAQSPRYKITEKSQAVAFWCDPISGHATLYWYRQILGQGPELLVQFQDESVVDDSQLPKDRFSAERLKGVDSTLKIQPAELGDSAMYLCASSPNLRQGASGNQPQHFGDGTRLSIL.

In this sample, this clonotype turned up a few times. V usage is TRBV19 and J usage is TRBJ2-5; D gene unclear. Judging by the DNA end, TRBJ2-7 fits better; the J call may be wrong. This CDR3 region has 15 residues. The germline V gene has CDR1 LNHDA and CDR2 SQIVND (reference sequence). The CDR3 coding sequence is TGTGCCAGTAGTATAGGTGCACACAAGAACTACGAGCAGTACTTC. This sequence encodes CASSIGAHKNYEQYF.

This clonotype appeared a few times. The chain employs TRBV7-2 and TRBJ2-1, with 7 bases aligning to TRBD2. Trimming removed 5 bases from V and 2 bases from J; junction bases left unmatched: 9. The V gene's germline CDR1 is SGHTA and CDR2 FQGNSA. This CDR3 spans 16 amino acids. The CDR3 DNA reads TGTGCCAGCAGCCACGGTGGTAGCGGGCCCTACAATGAGCAGTTCTTC. It codes for CASSHGGSGPYNEQFF.

The J gene is TRBJ2-1, the V gene TRBV20-1; TRBD2 matches at 10 bases. V gave up 3 bases and J gave up 2 bases; unmatched junction bases: 4. Germline-derived CDR1 and CDR2 are DFQATT and SNEGSKA (reference sequence). The CDR3 loop spans 15 amino acids. CDR3 protein: CSARASGGPYNEQFF. The CDR3 DNA follows: TGCAGTGCTAGGGCTAGCGGGGGTCCCTACAATGAGCAGTTCTTC.